Here is one T cell receptor beta chain with its context. Its antigen has not been determined. There are no base qualities to consult, and no much larger clone falls within one base. The data belong to a study of blood T cell repertoires in COVID-19 (dated by TCRdb to about 2020). In terms of the full investigation: Samples covering the acute and convalescent phases of COVID-19 were provided by collaborators in the United States, Italy and Spain. The material from the prospective study consisted of cDNA or gDNA derived from T cells, B-cell-depleted T cells, or PBMCs. Deeply sampled blood TCRbeta repertoires from subjects exposed to, actively infected with, or recovered from COVID-19 were included in the dataset. A freely available public database, intended as a resource for researchers studying the immune response to SARS-CoV-2, is where the repertoires were released. Samples were obtained from the ongoing ImmuneRACE study (first 160 participants) and from some 1,200 subjects provided by 6 global collaborators. Nearly every sample came with metadata listing a de-identified subject ID, COVID-19 status, age in years and sex. Where HLA class I and class II types were available, the types were taken from metadata supplied by the sample provider, not from assay-based typing.

TCRbeta CDR3 regions were amplified from genomic DNA using the immunoSEQ Assay, a bias-controlled multiplex PCR. Per the authors' processing: The number of nucleated cells in each sample was estimated by amplification of reference gene primers within the assay. To quantify the absolute abundance of each unique TCRbeta CDR3 rearrangement, sequence reads were collapsed and filtered. Productive Simpson clonality was computed per sample as the square root of Simpson's diversity index over productive rearrangements. In its TCRdb copy, this immuneACCESS table keeps in-frame sequences only and misses some clones. Where compared with another copy, unresolved V genes explain less than half of these, and the others have no known cause. From that table come the V and J calls and clone size; the DNA was used to work out D and trimming. Recorded for this sample are about 150,000 clones; 65% to 85% of them occurred a single time. The ten largest clones represent over 10% of the sample.

V is pruned by 6 bases and J by 8 bases, leaving 6 bases of the junction without a gene match. The CDR3 covers 13 residues, taking in both the cysteine and the phenylalanine. Left in the record is the CDR3 DNA by itself, 39 bases read in frame from the first base. Whole blood was collected in K2EDTA tubes by collaborating institutions according to the institutions' own protocols. For TCRbeta analysis, collaborators shipped samples in one of three forms: frozen whole blood, isolated PBMCs, or DNA extracted from either of those sample types. The research as a whole found: The quantity of clinical and demographic metadata differed by source and by participant and was supplied without curation.

This receptor chain uses TRBV12-3 or TRBV12-4 and TRBJ1-4; the junction holds 7 bases that match TRBD1. Sequencing input: peripheral blood. This TCR was sampled from a man aged 55 to 70 with active or convalescent COVID-19. The CDR3 reads as follows: CASSPPTGEKLFF. The nucleotides are TGTGCCAGCAGCCCCCCGACAGGGGAAAAACTGTTTTTT.